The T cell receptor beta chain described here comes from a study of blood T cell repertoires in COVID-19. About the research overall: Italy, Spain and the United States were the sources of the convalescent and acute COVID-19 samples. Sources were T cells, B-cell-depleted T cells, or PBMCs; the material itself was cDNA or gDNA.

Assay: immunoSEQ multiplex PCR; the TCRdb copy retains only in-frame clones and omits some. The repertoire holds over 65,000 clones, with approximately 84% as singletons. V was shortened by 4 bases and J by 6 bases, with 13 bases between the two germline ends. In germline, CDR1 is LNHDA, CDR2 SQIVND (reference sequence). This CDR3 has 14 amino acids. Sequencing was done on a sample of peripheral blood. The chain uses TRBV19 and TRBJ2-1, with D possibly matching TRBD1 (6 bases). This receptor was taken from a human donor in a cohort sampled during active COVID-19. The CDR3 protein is CASSSPLRGNEQFF. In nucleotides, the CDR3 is TGTGCCAGTAGTAGCCCTCTCAGGGGCAATGAGCAGTTCTTC.